This T cell receptor beta chain was recovered during a study of technical replicates of blood from a few donors. Here immunoSEQ multiplex PCR was the method, and the copy in TCRdb shows in-frame clones only, minus some. Altogether 100,000 or so clones are present, around 96% being singletons, with the ten largest covering approximately 0.37%. Germline lookup yields CDR1 SGHTS and CDR2 YDEGEE. The CDR3 spans 14 residues. Trimming cost V 1 base and J 4 bases; bases outside gene matches: 4. The sequence derives from a human donor in good health. The chain recombines TRBV5-8 with TRBJ2-7; TRBD1 matches 8 bases. Sequenced input: T cells isolated from PBMCs. Here the CDR3 reads CASSLWTGPYEQYF. The CDR3 coding sequence is TGTGCCAGCAGCTTGTGGACAGGGCCTTACGAGCAGTACTTC.